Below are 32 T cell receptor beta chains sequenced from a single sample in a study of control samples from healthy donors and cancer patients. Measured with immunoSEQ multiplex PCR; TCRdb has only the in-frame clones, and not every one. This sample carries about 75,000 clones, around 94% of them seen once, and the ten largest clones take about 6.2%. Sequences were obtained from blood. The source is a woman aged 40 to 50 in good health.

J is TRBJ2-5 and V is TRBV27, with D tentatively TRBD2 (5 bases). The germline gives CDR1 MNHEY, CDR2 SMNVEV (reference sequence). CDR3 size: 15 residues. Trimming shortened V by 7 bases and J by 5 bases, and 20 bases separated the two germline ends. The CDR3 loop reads CASTSRGSGQETQYF. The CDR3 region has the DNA TGTGCCAGCACCTCTAGAGGGAGTGGTCAGGAGACCCAGTACTTC.

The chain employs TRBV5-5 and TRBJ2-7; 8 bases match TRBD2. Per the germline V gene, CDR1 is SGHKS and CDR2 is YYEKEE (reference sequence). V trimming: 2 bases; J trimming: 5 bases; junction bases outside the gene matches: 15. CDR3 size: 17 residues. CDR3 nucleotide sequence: TGTGCCAGCAGCTTACTACGGGGGGGACTAGTCTTGCACGAGCAGTACTTC. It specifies CASSLLRGGLVLHEQYF.

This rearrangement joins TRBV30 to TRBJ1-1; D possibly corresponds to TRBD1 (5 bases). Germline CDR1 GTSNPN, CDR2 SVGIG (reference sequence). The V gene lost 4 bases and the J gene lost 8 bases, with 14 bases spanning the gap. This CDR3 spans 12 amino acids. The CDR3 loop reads CAWTVHGGEAFF. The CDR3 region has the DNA TGTGCCTGGACAGTCCATGGGGGGGAAGCTTTCTTT.

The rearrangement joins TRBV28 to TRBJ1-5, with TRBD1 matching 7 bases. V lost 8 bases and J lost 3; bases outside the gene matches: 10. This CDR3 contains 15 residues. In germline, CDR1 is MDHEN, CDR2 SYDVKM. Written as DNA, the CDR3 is TGTGCCAGCTCCAGGGGGGGGTCGATCAATCAGCCCCAGCATTTT. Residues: CASSRGGSINQPQHF.

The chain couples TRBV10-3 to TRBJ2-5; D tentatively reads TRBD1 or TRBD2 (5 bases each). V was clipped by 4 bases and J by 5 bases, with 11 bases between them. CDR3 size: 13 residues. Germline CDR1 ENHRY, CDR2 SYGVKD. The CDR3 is CAISVPGRETQYF. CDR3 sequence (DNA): TGTGCCATCAGTGTTCCGGGGCGGGAGACCCAGTACTTC.

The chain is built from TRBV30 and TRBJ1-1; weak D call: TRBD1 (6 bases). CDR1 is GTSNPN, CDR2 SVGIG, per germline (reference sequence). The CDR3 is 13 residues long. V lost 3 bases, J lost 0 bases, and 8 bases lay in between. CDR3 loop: CAWSGDMNTEAFF. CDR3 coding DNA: TGTGCCTGGAGCGGGGACATGAACACTGAAGCTTTCTTT.

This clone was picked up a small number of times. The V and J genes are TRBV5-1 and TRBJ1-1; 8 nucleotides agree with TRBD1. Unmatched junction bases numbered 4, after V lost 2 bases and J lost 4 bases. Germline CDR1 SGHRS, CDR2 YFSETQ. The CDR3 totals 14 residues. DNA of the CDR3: TGCGCCAGCAGCTTCGGCCAGGGGGCCACTGAAGCTTTCTTT. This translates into CASSFGQGATEAFF.

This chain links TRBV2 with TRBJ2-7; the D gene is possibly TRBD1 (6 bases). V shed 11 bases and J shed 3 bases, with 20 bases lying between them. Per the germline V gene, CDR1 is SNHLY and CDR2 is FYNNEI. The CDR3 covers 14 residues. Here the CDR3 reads CASTERGRGYEQYF. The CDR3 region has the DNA TGTGCCTCCACCGAAAGAGGCAGGGGCTACGAGCAGTACTTC.

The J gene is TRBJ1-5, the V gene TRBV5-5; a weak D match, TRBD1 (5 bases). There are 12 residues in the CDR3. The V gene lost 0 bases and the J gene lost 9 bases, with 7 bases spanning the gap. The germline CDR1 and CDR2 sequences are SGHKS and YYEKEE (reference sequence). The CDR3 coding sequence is TGTGCCAGCAGCTTGGCCGGGACGCCCCAGCATTTT. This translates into CASSLAGTPQHF. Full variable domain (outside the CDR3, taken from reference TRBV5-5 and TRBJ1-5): DAGVTQSPTHLIKTRGQQVTLRCSPISGHKSVSWYQQVLGQGPQFIFQYYEKEERGRGNFPDRFSARQFPNYSSELNVNALLLGDSALYLCASSLAGTPQHFGDGTRLSIL.

CDR3 sequence reads: CASSQDTGSPYNEQFF. CDR3 DNA: TGTGCCAGCAGCCAAGATACGGGGTCACCCTACAATGAGCAGTTCTTC. The chain links TRBV3-1 (or the pseudogene TRBV3-2) to TRBJ2-1; maybe TRBD2 (5 bases). Germline CDR1 is LGHDT and CDR2 is YNNKEL (reference sequence). The CDR3 consists of 16 residues. Between the trimmed V and J ends, which lost 0 bases and 2 bases, there was a span of 11 bases.

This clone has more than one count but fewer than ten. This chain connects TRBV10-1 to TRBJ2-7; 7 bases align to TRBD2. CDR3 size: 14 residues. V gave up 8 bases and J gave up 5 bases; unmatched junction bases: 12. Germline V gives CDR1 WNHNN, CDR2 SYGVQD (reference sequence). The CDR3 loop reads CASFPPGGRHEQYF. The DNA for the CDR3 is TGCGCCAGCTTCCCCCCCGGGGGGAGGCACGAGCAGTACTTC.

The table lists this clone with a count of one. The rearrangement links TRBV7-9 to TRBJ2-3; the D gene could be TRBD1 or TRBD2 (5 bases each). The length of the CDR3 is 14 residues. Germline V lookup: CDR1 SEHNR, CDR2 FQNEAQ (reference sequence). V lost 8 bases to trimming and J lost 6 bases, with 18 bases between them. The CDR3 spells CASGPGPRFDTQYF. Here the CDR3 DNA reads TGTGCCAGCGGCCCGGGACCTAGATTTGATACGCAGTATTTT. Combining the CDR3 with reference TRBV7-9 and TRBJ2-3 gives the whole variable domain DTGVSQNPRHKITKRGQNVTFRCDPISEHNRLYWYRQTLGQGPEFLTYFQNEAQLEKSRLLSDRFSAERPKGSFSTLEIQRTEQGDSAMYLCASGPGPRFDTQYFGPGTRLTVL.

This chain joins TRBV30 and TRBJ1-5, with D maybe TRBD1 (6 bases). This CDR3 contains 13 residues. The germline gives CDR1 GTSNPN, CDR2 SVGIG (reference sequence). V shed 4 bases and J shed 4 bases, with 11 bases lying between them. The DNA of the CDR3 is TGTGCCTGGAACCCAGGACAGAATCAGCCCCAGCATTTT. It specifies CAWNPGQNQPQHF.

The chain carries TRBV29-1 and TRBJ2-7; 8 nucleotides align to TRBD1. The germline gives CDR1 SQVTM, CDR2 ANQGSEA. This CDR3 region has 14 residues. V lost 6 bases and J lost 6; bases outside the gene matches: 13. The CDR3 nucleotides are TGCAGCGTGGGTACCGGGACAGGAAGGGGCGAGCAGTACTTC. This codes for CSVGTGTGRGEQYF.

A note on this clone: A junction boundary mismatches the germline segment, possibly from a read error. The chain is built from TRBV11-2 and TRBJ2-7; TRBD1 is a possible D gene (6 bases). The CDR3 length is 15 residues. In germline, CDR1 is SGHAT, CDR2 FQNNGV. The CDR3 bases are TGTGCCAGCAGCATAGAAGGGGGTAGCTTCTACGAGCAGTACTTC. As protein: CASSIEGGSFYEQYF.

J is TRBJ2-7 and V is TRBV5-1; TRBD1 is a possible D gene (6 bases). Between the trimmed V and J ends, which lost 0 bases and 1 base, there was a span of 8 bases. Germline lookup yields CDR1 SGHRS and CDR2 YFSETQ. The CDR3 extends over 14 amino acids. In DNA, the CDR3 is TGCGCCAGCAGCTTGGACAGGGTATCCTACGAGCAGTACTTC. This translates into CASSLDRVSYEQYF.

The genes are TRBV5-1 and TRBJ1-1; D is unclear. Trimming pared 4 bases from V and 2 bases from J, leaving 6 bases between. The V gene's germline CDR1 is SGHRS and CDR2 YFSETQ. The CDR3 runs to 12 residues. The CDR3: CASSLRNTEAFF. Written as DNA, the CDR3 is TGCGCCAGCAGCCTTCGAAACACTGAAGCTTTCTTT. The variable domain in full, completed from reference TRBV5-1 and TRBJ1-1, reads KAGVTQTPRYLIKTRGQQVTLSCSPISGHRSVSWYQQTPGQGLQFLFEYFSETQRNKGNFPGRFSGRQFSNSRSEMNVSTLELGDSALYLCASSLRNTEAFFGQGTRLTVV.

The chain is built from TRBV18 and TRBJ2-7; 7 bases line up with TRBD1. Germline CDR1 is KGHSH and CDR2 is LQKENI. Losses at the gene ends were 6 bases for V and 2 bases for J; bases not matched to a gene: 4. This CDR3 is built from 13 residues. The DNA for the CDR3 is TGTGCCAGCTCTCGGGACAGAACCTACGAGCAGTACTTC. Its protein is CASSRDRTYEQYF.

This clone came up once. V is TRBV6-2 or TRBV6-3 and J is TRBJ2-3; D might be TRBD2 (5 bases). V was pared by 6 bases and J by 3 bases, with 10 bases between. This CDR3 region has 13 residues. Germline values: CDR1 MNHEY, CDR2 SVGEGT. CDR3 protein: CASSQRRTDTQYF. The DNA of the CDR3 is TGTGCCAGCAGCCAGAGGAGGACAGATACGCAGTATTTT.

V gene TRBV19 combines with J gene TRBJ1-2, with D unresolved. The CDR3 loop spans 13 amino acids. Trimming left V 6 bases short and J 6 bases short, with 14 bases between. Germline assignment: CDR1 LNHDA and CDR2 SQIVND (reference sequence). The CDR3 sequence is CASRLPPGHGYTF. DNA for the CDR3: TGTGCCAGTAGGCTCCCTCCCGGCCATGGCTACACCTTC.

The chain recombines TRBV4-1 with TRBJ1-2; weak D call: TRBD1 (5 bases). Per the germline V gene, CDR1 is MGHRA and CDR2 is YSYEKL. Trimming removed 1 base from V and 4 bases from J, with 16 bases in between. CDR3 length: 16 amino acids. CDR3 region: CASSQGVMGTGYGYTF. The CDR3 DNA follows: TGCGCCAGCAGCCAAGGAGTGATGGGGACCGGCTATGGCTACACCTTC.

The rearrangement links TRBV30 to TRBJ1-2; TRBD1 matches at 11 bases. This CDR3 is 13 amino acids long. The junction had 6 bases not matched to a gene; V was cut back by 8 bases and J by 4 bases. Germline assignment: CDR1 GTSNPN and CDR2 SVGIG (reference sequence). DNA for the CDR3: TGTGCCGGACCGGGACAGGGGGGCTATGGCTACACCTTC. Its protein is CAGPGQGGYGYTF.

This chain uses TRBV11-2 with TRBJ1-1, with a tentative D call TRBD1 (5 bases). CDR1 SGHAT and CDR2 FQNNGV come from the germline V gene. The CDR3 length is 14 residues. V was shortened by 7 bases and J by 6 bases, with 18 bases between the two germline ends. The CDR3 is CASNLPPGVAEAFF. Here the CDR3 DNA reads TGTGCCAGCAACCTACCCCCGGGGGTCGCTGAAGCTTTCTTT.

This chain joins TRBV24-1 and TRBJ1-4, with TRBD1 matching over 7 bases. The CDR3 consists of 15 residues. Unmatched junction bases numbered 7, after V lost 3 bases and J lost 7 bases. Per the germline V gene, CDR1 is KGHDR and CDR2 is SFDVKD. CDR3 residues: CATSDPRQGGEKLFF. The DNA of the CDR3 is TGTGCCACCAGTGATCCCCGACAGGGAGGTGAAAAACTGTTTTTT.

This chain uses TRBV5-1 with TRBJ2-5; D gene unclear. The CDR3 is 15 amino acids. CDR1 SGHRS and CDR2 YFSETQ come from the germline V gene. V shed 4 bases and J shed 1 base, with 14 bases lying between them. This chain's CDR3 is CASSATPGFQETQYF. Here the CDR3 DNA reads TGCGCCAGCAGCGCGACCCCAGGCTTCCAAGAGACCCAGTACTTC.

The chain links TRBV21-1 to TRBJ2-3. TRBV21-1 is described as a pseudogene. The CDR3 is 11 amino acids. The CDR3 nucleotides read TGCCCCCCCCTGCCCCCAGATACGCAGTATTTT. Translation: CPPLPPDTQYF.

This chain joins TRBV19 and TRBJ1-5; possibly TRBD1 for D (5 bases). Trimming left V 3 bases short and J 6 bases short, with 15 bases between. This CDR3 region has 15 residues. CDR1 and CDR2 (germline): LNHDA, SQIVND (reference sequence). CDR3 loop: CASSMVLAGTQPQHF. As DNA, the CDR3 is TGTGCCAGTAGTATGGTGCTTGCAGGGACTCAGCCCCAGCATTTT.

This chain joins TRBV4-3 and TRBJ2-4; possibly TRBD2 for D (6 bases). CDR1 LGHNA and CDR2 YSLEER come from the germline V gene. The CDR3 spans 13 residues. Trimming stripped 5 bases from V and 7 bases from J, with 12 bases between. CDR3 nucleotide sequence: TGCGCCAGCAGCGCACGGGAGCACAACATTCAGTACTTC. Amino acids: CASSAREHNIQYF.

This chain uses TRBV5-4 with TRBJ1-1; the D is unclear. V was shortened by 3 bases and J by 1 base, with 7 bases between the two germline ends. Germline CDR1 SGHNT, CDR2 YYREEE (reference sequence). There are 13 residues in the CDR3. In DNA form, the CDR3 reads TGTGCCAGCAGCTCGTCCTCGAACACTGAAGCTTTCTTT. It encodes CASSSSSNTEAFF.

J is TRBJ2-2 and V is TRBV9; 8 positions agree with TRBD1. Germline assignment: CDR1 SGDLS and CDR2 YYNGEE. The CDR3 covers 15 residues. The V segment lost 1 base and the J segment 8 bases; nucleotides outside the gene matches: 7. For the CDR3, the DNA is TGTGCCAGCAGCGTAAGGGGACAGGCCAATGGGGAGCTGTTTTTT. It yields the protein CASSVRGQANGELFF.

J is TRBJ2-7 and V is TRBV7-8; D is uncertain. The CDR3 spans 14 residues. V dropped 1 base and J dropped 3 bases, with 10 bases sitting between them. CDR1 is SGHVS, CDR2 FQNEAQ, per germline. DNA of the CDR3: TGTGCCAGCAGCTTAGGCCAGTCAGACTACGAGCAGTACTTC. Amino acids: CASSLGQSDYEQYF.

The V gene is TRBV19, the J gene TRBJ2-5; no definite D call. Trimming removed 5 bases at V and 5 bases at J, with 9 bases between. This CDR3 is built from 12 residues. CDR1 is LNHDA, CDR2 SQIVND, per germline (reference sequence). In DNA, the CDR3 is TGTGCCAGTAGTTGGAATTCGGAGACCCAGTACTTC. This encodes CASSWNSETQYF.